This paragraph covers one T cell receptor (beta chain) sequence. In its sample, this clonotype was seen many times. It lacks a known antigen. No per-base quality is available; no much larger clone lies one base away. TCR beta CDR3 regions were amplified from RNA transcripts. For the first round of RT-PCR on the TCR CDR3, the HTBI primer set was used together with the Qiagen OneStep RT-PCR kit. Libraries were constructed in a second round of multiplex PCR, after which size selection and purification were carried out. Libraries were sequenced paired-end with 100 bp reads on an Illumina HiSeq2000. In the paper's pipeline: SOAPnuke was used to process the raw data, with reads discarded if the reads contained adapters or uncalled bases, had a mean Phred below 15, or lacked an exact constant-primer or identifier match. COPE v1.2.5 was used to merge high-quality paired reads, and clonotypes were defined as unique nucleotide sequences. Clonotypes were aligned to IMGT TRBV, TRBD and TRBJ reference segments using MiTCR v1.1. Analysis was restricted to V-J combinations with a frequency above 0.0001, which covered about 99% of repertoires. A TCS score was defined as the ratio of F50 (clonal expansion) to E x V (chaos), with BLOSUM62-based TCRdist applied between CDR3 peptides within each V-J. Welch's t-statistics and random forest reduced around 550 V-J features to 13, which were used in a naive Bayes classifier (R e1071). Starting from the raw public reads, TCRdb applied fastp trimming at Q25, assembled clones with MiXCR and retained in-frame beta chains. Rows with a matching CDR3 protein are joined into one entry that keeps the most common DNA and genes. What appears here as the V and J calls and clone size reflects TCRdb's work, not the paper's. The sample table contains under 450,000 distinct CDR3 sequences; only one count was recorded for around 14% of them. The top ten constitute about 7.7% of the sample.

V was cut back by 0 bases and J by 2 bases, leaving a gap of 3 bases between them. Looking up the germline V gene yields CDR1 SGHRS and CDR2 YFSETQ. CDR3 length: 13 amino acids, cysteine to phenylalanine. Only the CDR3 region is kept as DNA, spanning 39 bases read in frame from base 1. This specimen belongs to a study of T cells in Graves' hyperthyroidism and ophthalmopathy (dated by TCRdb to 2018 to 2020). Regarding the complete study: Peripheral blood was sampled at the time of initial diagnosis, prior to any treatment. The paper reports TCR Vbeta CDR3 sequencing of more than 120 peripheral blood samples: some 44 ophthalmopathy, under 85 hyperthyroidism and some 17 progressor patients. The study also compared thyroid tissue and blood T-cell repertoires from a handful of Graves' hyperthyroidism patients. A discovery cohort of about 96 patients, roughly 45 with Graves' ophthalmopathy and approximately 60 with stable Graves' hyperthyroidism, was used to find distinguishing TCR V-J signatures. For training and testing, the roughly 97 patients in the discovery cohort were randomly divided in a 7:3 ratio. An independent validation cohort of about 20 hyperthyroidism patients and 17 patients who later progressed to ophthalmopathy tested prospective prediction of ophthalmopathy. After blood sampling, hyperthyroidism patients were treated with methimazole at a starting dose of 30 mg daily, and ophthalmopathy patients were treated with high-dose intravenous methylprednisolone. The study at large found these results: In validation, progression to ophthalmopathy was predicted by the model with 55% to 71% sensitivity and roughly 76% specificity, a median of approximately 6.5 months before onset. A model built on a 13 V-J signature distinguished ophthalmopathy from stable hyperthyroidism, reaching over 85% sensitivity and about 81% specificity in cross-validation and 80%/75% in testing. Most expanded thyroid clonotypes (frequency above 0.001) were also found in blood, which suggests that blood repertoires may mirror thyroid immune responses. Sample size was not statistically predetermined, and investigators were not blinded to group allocation.

Stable Graves' hyperthyroidism was defined as no progression to ophthalmopathy during 18 months of follow-up. The hyperthyroidism patients were between 18 and 65 years old and newly diagnosed, with a disease duration of less than 2 months. The study excluded patients with uncontrolled infections, other autoimmune diseases, pregnancy or lactation. Clinical symptoms, serum thyroxine and TRAb, thyroid ultrasound, and orbital computed tomography formed the basis for the diagnoses. PBMCs were isolated from about 10 ml of fresh peripheral blood by Ficoll-Paque density gradient centrifugation. Total RNA was extracted with Trizol reagent, and quality was checked on an Agilent 2100 Bioanalyzer.

This TCR was recovered from a woman between 18 and 29 years old with Graves' hyperthyroidism. The rearrangement combines TRBV5-1 with TRBJ2-1, with the D segment identity uncertain. Sequencing input: blood. The CDR3 has the sequence CASSLVTYNEQFF. Here is the DNA: TGCGCCAGCAGCTTGGTAACCTACAATGAGCAGTTCTTC.